The rows below give T cell receptor beta chains drawn from one sample of a study of regulatory and conventional T cells in RAG deficiency. Libraries were prepared by immunoSEQ multiplex PCR; TCRdb keeps only in-frame clonotypes and omits some of them. This sample has fewer than 35,000 clones, with around 90% found just once. The data were also submitted as part of a second study, on regulatory T cells.

The sample comprised CD8+ T cells sorted from blood. The receptors come from a human donor in good health. CDR3s include the opening cysteine and the closing phenylalanine or tryptophan. D genes are given only for firm matches. Not all rows give a size; the values are once, few, many and, for expanded clones, a class.

j_gene	v_gene	abundance	d_gene	CDR3nt	CDR3aa
TRBJ1-2	TRBV7-9	-	TRBD1	TGTGCCAGCAGCTTATTATCACCTTCCCAGGGGGCGGGCTATGGCTACACCTTC	CASSLLSPSQGAGYGYTF
TRBJ1-5	TRBV7-9	-	-	TGTGCCAGCAGCTTAGTCTCGGGGGGCGCGGGACAGCCCCAGCATTTT	CASSLVSGGAGQPQHF
TRBJ2-7	TRBV27	-	-	TGTGCCAGCAGTTTAGAGGGGTCAGGGGCCTACGAGCAGTACTTC	CASSLEGSGAYEQYF
TRBJ2-7	TRBV28	-	-	TGTGCCAGCAGTTTCTTGGACAGCGACGAGCAGTACTTC	CASSFLDSDEQYF
TRBJ2-1	TRBV14	-	TRBD2	TGTGCCAGCAGCCATCTAGGACTAGCGGGATACGGGTTAAATGAGCAGTTCTTC	CASSHLGLAGYGLNEQFF
TRBJ2-2	TRBV6-1	-	-	TGTGCCAGCAGTGAAGGGGGCGACACCGGGGAGCTGTTTTTT	CASSEGGDTGELFF
TRBJ2-2	TRBV11-3	-	TRBD2	TGTGCCAGCAGCTTAGGGAGCGGGAGTAGCACCGGGGAGCTGTTTTTT	CASSLGSGSSTGELFF
TRBJ1-6	TRBV7-3	-	-	TGTGCCAGCAGCTTAACCCCAGTCTATAATTCACCCCTCCACTTT	CASSLTPVYNSPLHF
TRBJ1-2	TRBV25-1	-	-	TGTGCCAGCAGTGAATCGCAGGTATTCGGCTACACCTTC	CASSESQVFGYTF
TRBJ2-7	TRBV9	-	TRBD2	TGTGCCAGCAGCCTCGGACTAGCGGAGAGCTCCTACGAGCAGTACTTC	CASSLGLAESSYEQYF
TRBJ1-2	TRBV2	-	-	TGTGCCAGCAGTGAGGGCAGAACTAACTATGGCTACACCTTC	CASSEGRTNYGYTF
TRBJ2-5	TRBV27	-	TRBD2	TGTGCCAGCAGTTTATCGGGGCGGGGGGTAAAAGAGACCCAGTACTTC	CASSLSGRGVKETQYF
TRBJ2-7	TRBV19	-	-	TGTGCCAGTAGTCCAGGGCGATTTGACTACTACGAGCAGTACTTC	CASSPGRFDYYEQYF
TRBJ2-7	TRBV6-1	-	-	TGTGCCAGCAGTGGTCCTGGTGTCGGGGGGCAGGAGGAGCAGTACTTC	CASSGPGVGGQEEQYF
TRBJ2-7	TRBV2	-	TRBD1	TGTGCCAGCAGGGAAGGACAGGGGGCGGGTTACGAGCAGTACTTC	CASREGQGAGYEQYF
TRBJ2-7	TRBV29-1	-	-	TGCAGCGCAGGAGGGGGGGACGGGCCCTACGAGCAGTACTTC	CSAGGGDGPYEQYF
TRBJ1-4	TRBV7-8	-	TRBD1	TGTGCCAGCAGCCCAGTGGGGTCCAGGGGGGAAAAACTGTTTTTT	CASSPVGSRGEKLFF
TRBJ2-1	TRBV6-5	-	TRBD2	TGTGCCAGCAGCGCCAGCGGGAGCTCCTACAATGAGCAGTTCTTC	CASSASGSSYNEQFF
TRBJ2-7	TRBV5-1	-	TRBD1	TGCGCCAGCAGCCAAGGACAGGGATTAGCCTACGAGCAGTACTTC	CASSQGQGLAYEQYF
TRBJ2-3	TRBV9	-	TRBD2	TGTGCCAGCAGCGTAGTTGCGCGGGAGGGCGGTGATACGCAGTATTTT	CASSVVAREGGDTQYF
TRBJ2-7	TRBV5-1	-	-	TGCGCCAGCAGCTTGCTGCTTGGAGCCTACGAGCAGTACTTC	CASSLLLGAYEQYF
TRBJ2-2	TRBV13	-	TRBD2	TGTGCCAGCACACTAGCGGGGCAGAACACCGGGGAGCTGTTTTTT	CASTLAGQNTGELFF
TRBJ1-1	TRBV19	-	-	TGTGCCAGTAGTATATCGGCGAACACTGAAGCTTTCTTT	CASSISANTEAFF
TRBJ2-7	TRBV7-9	-	TRBD2	TGTGCCAGCAGCTTAGTAGCGGGAGACTTCGAGCAGTACTTC	CASSLVAGDFEQYF
TRBJ1-5	TRBV5-6	-	-	TGTGCCAGCAGCTCAAAACTCCGGGGCAATCAGCCCCAGCATTTT	CASSSKLRGNQPQHF
TRBJ1-1	TRBV5-1	-	-	TGCGCCAGCAGCTTGGGGGGTCCTGAAGCTTTCTTT	CASSLGGPEAFF
TRBJ2-7	TRBV19	-	TRBD1	TGTGCCAGTAGTATTGGACAGGGAGCCTACGAGCAGTACTTC	CASSIGQGAYEQYF
TRBJ2-4	TRBV7-2	-	-	TGTGCCAGCAGCCCCCCTAGGGGGGGTAAGGCCAAAAACATTCAGTACTTC	CASSPPRGGKAKNIQYF
TRBJ2-5	TRBV4-1	-	TRBD2	TGCGCCAGCAGCCAAGAAGGGACTAGCGGCCAAGAGACCCAGTACTTC	CASSQEGTSGQETQYF
TRBJ1-1	TRBV7-9	-	TRBD1	TGTGCCAGCAGCCCCCGGGGGACAGGGCTTATGAACACTGAAGCTTTCTTT	CASSPRGTGLMNTEAFF
TRBJ2-7	TRBV15	-	-	TGTGCCACCAGCGACCAGCGGGCTTACGAGCAGTACTTC	CATSDQRAYEQYF
TRBJ2-3	TRBV7-9	-	-	TGTGCCAGCAGCTCCACGGGATCCCCCGATACGCAGTATTTT	CASSSTGSPDTQYF
TRBJ2-5	TRBV19	-	TRBD2	TGTGCCAGTAGTATGGAACTAGCGGAGCAAGAGACCCAGTACTTC	CASSMELAEQETQYF
TRBJ1-1	TRBV5-6	-	-	TGTGCCAGCAGCTTGTCAAGGCTAGTCTTCCGGAACACTGAAGCTTTCTTT	CASSLSRLVFRNTEAFF
TRBJ1-2	TRBV4-1	-	-	TGCGCCAGCAGCCAAGGAGAGCAGGGCCATGGCTACACCTTC	CASSQGEQGHGYTF
TRBJ1-5	TRBV19	few	TRBD1	TGTGCCAGTAGTACTACAGGGGGAAGCAATCAGCCCCAGCATTTT	CASSTTGGSNQPQHF
TRBJ2-1	TRBV6-1	-	TRBD2	TGTGCCAGCAGTGAAACTAGCGGAGATTACAATGAGCAGTTCTTC	CASSETSGDYNEQFF
TRBJ1-5	TRBV19	-	-	TGTGCCAGTAGTGTCATTCCGGGACTTAATCAGCCCCAGCATTTT	CASSVIPGLNQPQHF
TRBJ1-4	TRBV29-1	once	-	TGCAGCGTTGGTTCGGGCCCCGCGGTCGGGGGTGAAAAACTGTTTTTT	CSVGSGPAVGGEKLFF
TRBJ2-7	TRBV5-6	-	TRBD1	TGTGCCAGCAGCTTGGGGACAGGGCTGAACGAGCAGTACTTC	CASSLGTGLNEQYF
TRBJ1-4	TRBV11-2	once	-	TGTGCCAGCAGCTTCTGGGGGGCGGACCAGAATGAAAAACTGTTTTTT	CASSFWGADQNEKLFF
TRBJ2-2	TRBV7-9	once	TRBD1	TGTGCCAGCAGCCGGACAGGGATCTCCCCTGGAGGCGGGGAGCTGTTTTTT	CASSRTGISPGGGELFF
TRBJ2-5	TRBV7-9	-	-	TGTGCCAGCAGCTTAGCGGGGAAAGAGACCCAGTACTTC	CASSLAGKETQYF
TRBJ2-1	TRBV7-9	-	TRBD2	TGTGCCAGCAGCTTAGCTTCTAGCGGGGTACTAGACAATGAGCAGTTCTTC	CASSLASSGVLDNEQFF
TRBJ2-3	TRBV4-1	-	-	TGCGCCAGCAGCCAAGATCACACAGATACGCAGTATTTT	CASSQDHTDTQYF
TRBJ1-1	TRBV15	few	-	TGTGCCACCAGCTACAGACAGGAGAACACTGAAGCTTTCTTT	CATSYRQENTEAFF